The entry below gives a single T cell receptor beta chain sequence along with its context. What it binds is unknown. TCRdb re-called the 5' RACE reads, yielding one record per CDR3 amino acid sequence without DNA. Recorded for this sample: 550,000 to 600,000 distinct CDR3 sequences. This entry belongs to a study of T cells expressing NK-cell markers. Study-level findings and limits: A handful of donors' CD3+CD56-NKG2C+ cells were dominated by the same clonotypes. Dominant NKG2C+ clonotypes in a handful of donors made up roughly 1.0-7.0% of CD8+ T cells.

Sequenced: blood T cells: a sorted CD56 or NKG2C T cell subset, CD4+ or CD8+ T cells, or bulk PBMC T cells (not recorded which). The source of this sequence is a man aged 18 to 30 in good health.

CDR3 loop: CASSSSYAGLAGDEQFF. This chain joins TRBV7-3 and TRBJ2-1; the D gene TCRdb calls, TRBD2, cannot be checked with no DNA. Germline-derived CDR1 and CDR2 are SGHTA and FQGTGA. This CDR3 spans 17 amino acids.